These 25 T cell receptor beta chains were sequenced from one sample in a study of control samples from healthy donors and cancer patients. This table comes from immunoSEQ multiplex PCR, and its TCRdb copy is limited to in-frame clones, with some not included. In the table there are 100,000 to 150,000 clones, 80% to 95% of which are singletons. Sequencing was carried out using blood. These receptors originate from a woman in her forties or fifties in good health.

The chain has TRBV30 and TRBJ1-6; D perhaps matches TRBD1 (6 bases). Trimming cost V 3 bases and J 7 bases, with 16 bases left between them. The CDR3 length is 15 residues. Germline loops: CDR1 GTSNPN, CDR2 SVGIG (reference sequence). This CDR3 is CAWRKDRRSNSPLHF. The DNA of the CDR3 is TGTGCCTGGAGAAAAGACAGGCGTTCCAATTCACCCCTCCACTTT.

This clone came up a few times. V usage is TRBV3-1 (or the pseudogene TRBV3-2) and J usage is TRBJ1-5; D is uncertain. Looked up from germline, CDR1 is LGHDT and CDR2 is YNNKEL (reference sequence). The CDR3 loop spans 12 amino acids. With 3 bases removed from V and 4 bases from J, the gap between germline ends came to 4 bases. This CDR3 reads CASSQGNQPQHF. As DNA, the CDR3 is TGTGCCAGCAGCCAGGGGAATCAGCCCCAGCATTTT.

This clone was seen a few times. In DNA form, the CDR3 reads TGCGCCAGCAGCTTGGCCCAGGGCATGAACACTGAAGCTTTCTTT. Translating gives CASSLAQGMNTEAFF. V usage is TRBV5-1 and J usage is TRBJ1-1; a weak D match, TRBD1 (5 bases). CDR3 length: 15 residues. Germline CDR1 reads SGHRS; CDR2 reads YFSETQ. Trimming shortened V by 0 bases and J by 0 bases, and 9 bases separated the two germline ends.

This clone was seen once. The chain links TRBV28 to TRBJ2-7; 7 nucleotides match TRBD2. The ends lost 6 bases at V and 1 base at J; junction bases unmatched: 6. The CDR3 extends over 14 amino acids. CDR1 MDHEN and CDR2 SYDVKM come from the germline V gene. CDR3 sequence reads: CASREAGSSYEQYF. The DNA for the CDR3 is TGTGCCAGCAGGGAAGCGGGATCTTCCTACGAGCAGTACTTC.

The chain has TRBV6-5 and TRBJ1-1, with 7 bases aligning to TRBD1. After removal of 6 bases from V and 4 bases from J, the junction contained 2 bases not matched to a gene. The germline CDR1 and CDR2 sequences are MNHEY and SVGAGI. This CDR3 is 12 amino acids long. The CDR3 spells CASRAGGTEAFF. CDR3 DNA: TGTGCCAGCAGGGCAGGGGGCACTGAAGCTTTCTTT.

The chain uses TRBV9 and TRBJ2-3; TRBD1 aligns across 9 bases. CDR1 SGDLS and CDR2 YYNGEE come from the germline V gene. CDR3 size: 16 residues. Trimming removed 0 bases from V and 4 bases from J; junction bases left unmatched: 6. The CDR3 region has the DNA TGTGCCAGCAGCGTAGCCCCTACAGGGGGCGCAGATACGCAGTATTTT. Translating gives CASSVAPTGGADTQYF.

The chain carries TRBV19 and TRBJ2-2; the D gene could be TRBD1 or TRBD2 (5 bases each). Trimming took off 8 bases at V and 6 bases at J, with 16 bases between the two ends. Germline V lookup: CDR1 LNHDA, CDR2 SQIVND (reference sequence). The CDR3 is 14 amino acids. The CDR3 sequence is CASGTDNLAGELFF. In DNA, the CDR3 is TGTGCCAGTGGGACGGACAATCTGGCCGGGGAGCTGTTTTTT.

The V gene is TRBV20-1, the J gene TRBJ1-2, with no clear D. The V and J ends lost 3 bases and 8 bases respectively, with 10 bases between them. This CDR3 spans 11 amino acids. Germline V lookup: CDR1 DFQATT, CDR2 SNEGSKA (reference sequence). The CDR3 loop reads CSASEALGYTF. The CDR3 region has the DNA TGCAGTGCTAGTGAGGCACTCGGCTACACCTTC.

This clone was seen more than once but under ten times. The rearrangement links TRBV5-6 to TRBJ2-5; no clear D. The CDR3 runs 13 residues. V lost 2 bases and J lost 14, with 19 bases in between. Germline V gene sequence: CDR1 SGHDT, CDR2 YYEEEE. The CDR3 region has the DNA TGTGCCAGCAGCTTAACCCGGGCCCCTTATCACTACTTC. This sequence encodes CASSLTRAPYHYF.

The chain employs TRBV30 and TRBJ2-1; D not certain. CDR3 length: 13 amino acids. Germline V gene lookup returns CDR1 GTSNPN and CDR2 SVGIG (reference sequence). Trimming cost V 4 bases and J 8 bases, with 15 bases left between them. The CDR3 region is CAWTLSRVYEQFF. CDR3 nucleotide sequence: TGTGCCTGGACCTTAAGCCGGGTTTATGAGCAGTTCTTC. Based on the CDR3 plus reference TRBV30 and TRBJ2-1, the full variable domain is SQTIHQWPATLVQPVGSPLSLECTVEGTSNPNLYWYRQAAGRGLQLLFYSVGIGQISSEVPQNLSASRPQDRQFILSSKKLLLSDSGFYLCAWTLSRVYEQFFGPGTRLTVL.

This chain joins TRBV20-1 and TRBJ2-2; D is uncertain. With 3 bases removed from V and 2 bases from J, the gap between germline ends came to 10 bases. Per germline, CDR1 DFQATT and CDR2 SNEGSKA (reference sequence). This CDR3 spans 14 amino acids. CDR3 DNA: TGCAGTGCTAGTACCCTTCAAAACACCGGGGAGCTGTTTTTT. The encoded protein is CSASTLQNTGELFF.

V usage is TRBV5-1 and J usage is TRBJ1-1; perhaps TRBD1 as D (5 bases). From germline, CDR1 is SGHRS and CDR2 YFSETQ. V was trimmed by 1 base and J by 5 bases, leaving 15 bases between them. CDR3 size: 15 residues. In DNA form, the CDR3 reads TGCGCCAGCAGCTTGAGGGGCGCACTGGGGACTGAAGCTTTCTTT. Translating it yields CASSLRGALGTEAFF.

The rearrangement links TRBV2 to TRBJ1-6, with D possibly TRBD1 on 5 matching bases. The CDR3 contains 15 residues. Germline values: CDR1 SNHLY, CDR2 FYNNEI. Trimming shortened V by 5 bases and J by 6 bases, and 14 bases separated the two germline ends. The CDR3 DNA reads as TGTGCCAGCAGTACGGAGGGGTCCCCTAATTCACCCCTCCACTTT. Its translation: CASSTEGSPNSPLHF.

The rearrangement links TRBV21-1 to TRBJ1-2. TRBV21-1 is a known pseudogene. The CDR3 is made up of 16 amino acids. CDR3 in DNA: TGTGCCAGCAGCAAACCCATAGGACGGGGGGTCTATGGCTACACCTTC. This sequence encodes CASSKPIGRGVYGYTF.

The chain couples TRBV27 to TRBJ2-1, with D perhaps TRBD2 (7 bases). The CDR3 extends over 18 amino acids. Trimming removed 3 bases at V and 8 bases at J, with 26 bases between. Germline values: CDR1 MNHEY, CDR2 SMNVEV (reference sequence). The chain's CDR3 is CASSLGLFGGRVKDEQFF. As DNA, the CDR3 is TGTGCCAGCAGTTTGGGACTTTTCGGGGGGCGCGTTAAGGATGAGCAGTTCTTC.

This sequence joins TRBV19 and TRBJ1-3; no firm D call. Germline CDR1 reads LNHDA; CDR2 reads SQIVND (reference sequence). V was clipped by 1 base and J by 0 bases, with 13 bases between them. This CDR3 contains 17 residues. CDR3 region: CASSIGGSGFSGNTIYF. The CDR3 nucleotides read TGTGCCAGTAGTATAGGAGGGAGCGGCTTCTCTGGAAACACCATATATTTT.

The chain links TRBV12-3 or TRBV12-4 to TRBJ2-5; D possibly corresponds to TRBD2 (5 bases). Between the trimmed V and J ends, which lost 6 bases and 5 bases, there was a span of 13 bases. The CDR3 runs to 13 residues. The DNA of the CDR3 is TGTGCCAGCAGCCCCTCTGAGCGGGAGACCCAGTACTTC. Translation gives CASSPSERETQYF.

The V gene is TRBV4-1, the J gene TRBJ2-7; 14 nucleotides align to TRBD2. This CDR3 is built from 16 residues. The J segment lost 3 bases and the V segment lost 4 bases, leaving 5 bases of the junction unmatched. CDR1 is MGHRA and CDR2 is YSYEKL in the germline V gene. Here the CDR3 reads CASSPDGLAGGYEQYF. The CDR3 DNA reads as TGCGCCAGCAGCCCCGACGGACTAGCGGGAGGCTACGAGCAGTACTTC.

The chain joins TRBV11-2 to TRBJ2-1; TRBD1 aligns across 9 bases. Per the germline V gene, CDR1 is SGHAT and CDR2 is FQNNGV. V lost 5 bases to trimming and J lost 4 bases; unmatched junction nucleotides: 12. The CDR3 totals 17 residues. CDR3 sequence (DNA): TGTGCCAGCAGCCCCTACCGAGCCGGGACAGGGTACAATGAGCAGTTCTTC. This gives the protein CASSPYRAGTGYNEQFF. Full variable domain (missing parts from reference TRBV11-2 and TRBJ2-1): EAGVAQSPRYKIIEKRQSVAFWCNPISGHATLYWYQQILGQGPKLLIQFQNNGVVDDSQLPKDRFSAERLKGVDSTLKIQPAKLEDSAVYLCASSPYRAGTGYNEQFFGPGTRLTVL.

The rearrangement uses TRBV18 and TRBJ2-3; 15 bases align to TRBD2. V dropped 0 bases and J dropped 4; count of bases not matched to a gene: 5. Germline V gene sequence: CDR1 KGHSH, CDR2 LQKENI. The CDR3 is 18 amino acids. The CDR3 sequence: CASSPPRTSGRAADTQYF. CDR3 DNA sequence: TGTGCCAGCTCACCACCGCGGACTAGCGGGAGGGCAGCAGATACGCAGTATTTT.

This clone was seen just once. V gene TRBV5-1 combines with J gene TRBJ1-1, with D possibly being TRBD1 (6 bases). CDR1 SGHRS and CDR2 YFSETQ come from the germline V gene. V lost 6 bases and J 6 bases, leaving 18 bases between the germline ends. The CDR3 loop spans 14 amino acids. The CDR3 coding sequence is TGCGCCAGCACCAAGCAGGGCGGGGGGCCTGAAGCTTTCTTT. Its protein is CASTKQGGGPEAFF.

V is TRBV6-5 and J is TRBJ1-5, with TRBD1 as a possible D gene (6 bases). This CDR3 region has 15 residues. Between the trimmed V and J ends, which lost 6 bases and 0 bases, there was a span of 12 bases. Germline-derived CDR1 and CDR2 are MNHEY and SVGAGI. CDR3 nucleotides: TGTGCCAGCAGGGAGTGGGGGGCTAGCAATCAGCCCCAGCATTTT. Protein product: CASREWGASNQPQHF.

A single count supports this clone. The chain couples TRBV7-2 to TRBJ1-3; D ambiguous. Germline loops: CDR1 SGHTA, CDR2 FQGNSA. Deletions cut 8 bases from V and 2 bases from J, with 4 bases between. This CDR3 has 11 residues. CDR3 bases: TGTGCCAGCGGACCTGGAAACACCATATATTTT. It specifies CASGPGNTIYF.

V is TRBV27 and J is TRBJ1-1; unclear D gene. V lost 8 bases to trimming and J lost 1 base, with 20 bases between them. The CDR3 runs 16 residues. Germline CDR1 MNHEY, CDR2 SMNVEV (reference sequence). The chain's CDR3 is CASSTRQAIGNTEAFF. The CDR3 nucleotides are TGTGCCAGCTCTACTCGTCAGGCTATTGGGAACACTGAAGCTTTCTTT.

The chain is built from TRBV6-6 and TRBJ1-2; D not resolved. V lost 3 bases and J 2 bases, leaving 7 bases between the germline ends. The CDR3 is made up of 13 amino acids. CDR1 is MNHNY, CDR2 SVGAGI, per germline (reference sequence). CDR3 in amino acids: CASSYLDNYGYTF. CDR3 sequence (DNA): TGTGCCAGCAGTTATTTGGACAACTATGGCTACACCTTC.